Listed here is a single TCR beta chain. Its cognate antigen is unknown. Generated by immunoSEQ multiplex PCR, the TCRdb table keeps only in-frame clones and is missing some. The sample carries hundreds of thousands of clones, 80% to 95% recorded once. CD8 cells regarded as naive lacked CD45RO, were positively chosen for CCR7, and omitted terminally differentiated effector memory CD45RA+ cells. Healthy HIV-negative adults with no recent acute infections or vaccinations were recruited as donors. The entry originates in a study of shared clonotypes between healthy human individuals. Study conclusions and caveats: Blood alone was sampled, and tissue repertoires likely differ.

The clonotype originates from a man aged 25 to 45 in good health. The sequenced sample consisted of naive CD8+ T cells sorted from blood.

In nucleotides, the CDR3 is TGTGCCAGCAGCTTTCTTTCGGGAGTTAGAGAGACCCAGTACTTC. Protein: CASSFLSGVRETQYF. V and J are TRBV11-2 and TRBJ2-5, with D possibly matching TRBD2 (6 bases). The CDR3 spans 15 residues. Trimming removed 3 bases from V and 4 bases from J, with 15 bases in between. Germline V gene lookup returns CDR1 SGHAT and CDR2 FQNNGV. Full variable domain (outside the CDR3, taken from reference TRBV11-2 and TRBJ2-5): EAGVAQSPRYKIIEKRQSVAFWCNPISGHATLYWYQQILGQGPKLLIQFQNNGVVDDSQLPKDRFSAERLKGVDSTLKIQPAKLEDSAVYLCASSFLSGVRETQYFGPGTRLLVL.